Each of the 29 T cell receptor beta chains below was sequenced from the same sample in a study of T cell responses to AZD1222 COVID-19 vaccine. Clones were sequenced by immunoSEQ multiplex PCR, and TCRdb holds only the in-frame ones, with some missing. In the table there are 100,000 to 150,000 clones, roughly 87% of which are singletons. Here the sequenced sample was peripheral blood, taken on day 0 of AZD1222 vaccination. The receptor source for this set is an adult in good health.

This chain connects TRBV25-1 to TRBJ2-1, with a possible D match to TRBD1 (7 bases). Trimming cost V 6 bases and J 9 bases, with 9 bases left between them. Germline V gene sequence: CDR1 MGHDK, CDR2 SYGVNS. The CDR3 has 11 residues. CDR3 sequence (DNA): TGTGCCAGCAGGCAGGGGGGTGAGCAGTTCTTC. Its translation is CASRQGGEQFF.

The CDR3 sequence: CASSPQVGRALTYEQYF. The DNA for the CDR3 is TGTGCCAGCAGTCCCCAAGTTGGCAGGGCTCTTACCTACGAGCAGTACTTC. J is TRBJ2-7 and V is TRBV28, with a tentative D call TRBD1 (5 bases). The CDR3 is 17 residues long. CDR1 is MDHEN and CDR2 is SYDVKM in the germline V gene. The ends were cut back, 5 bases at V and 2 bases at J, with 22 bases in the middle.

This chain uses TRBV4-1 with TRBJ1-2; D possibly corresponds to TRBD1 (5 bases). CDR1 and CDR2 (germline): MGHRA, YSYEKL. The CDR3 is 14 residues long. Trimming left V 0 bases short and J 4 bases short, with 9 bases between. The CDR3 region is CASSQDRGPYGYTF. The DNA for the CDR3 is TGCGCCAGCAGCCAAGATCGGGGCCCCTATGGCTACACCTTC.

This chain connects TRBV19 to TRBJ1-2, with 9 bases matching TRBD1. The CDR3 has 14 amino acids. J gave up 8 bases and V 2 bases, and 6 bases lay outside the gene matches. Germline values: CDR1 LNHDA, CDR2 SQIVND (reference sequence). The CDR3 sequence is CASSIPGTGSGYTF. The CDR3 nucleotides are TGTGCCAGTAGTATACCCGGGACAGGGAGCGGCTACACCTTC.

The chain has TRBV7-8 and TRBJ1-2, with TRBD1 identical over 7 bases. J was trimmed by 3 bases and V by 1 base; bases with no gene match: 5. Germline V CDR1 and CDR2: SGHVS, FQNEAQ. The CDR3 is 15 residues long. The CDR3 region has the DNA TGTGCCAGCAGCTTAGGCCAGGGGGTTGACTATGGCTACACCTTC. Residues: CASSLGQGVDYGYTF.

V gene TRBV21-1 combines with J gene TRBJ1-4; the table assigns TRBD1, which was not confirmed against the DNA. TRBV21-1 is a recognized pseudogene. The CDR3 is 17 residues long. DNA for the CDR3: TGTGCCAGCAGGGGGACAGCTAGATTCGGAACTAATGAAAAACTGTTTTTT. This translates into CASRGTARFGTNEKLFF.

The chain employs TRBV18 and TRBJ1-1, with 9 bases aligning to TRBD1. The CDR3 contains 12 residues. Trimming cost V 2 bases and J 8 bases; bases outside gene matches: 0. Germline V lookup: CDR1 KGHSH, CDR2 LQKENI. CDR3 in amino acids: CASSPGTGEAFF. The DNA of the CDR3 is TGTGCCAGCTCACCAGGGACAGGGGAAGCTTTCTTT.

This chain links TRBV5-4 with TRBJ1-2; TRBD1 might be the D (5 bases). The CDR3 sequence is 14 residues long. Germline V gene sequence: CDR1 SGHNT, CDR2 YYREEE (reference sequence). Trimming pared 1 base from V and 6 bases from J, leaving 13 bases between. The CDR3, as DNA: TGTGCCAGCAGCTTGCACCCAGGCAGGGATGGCTACACCTTC. It yields the protein CASSLHPGRDGYTF.

The rearrangement uses TRBV18 and TRBJ1-2; D ambiguous. V was shortened by 3 bases and J by 4 bases, with 12 bases between the two germline ends. The germline V gene has CDR1 KGHSH and CDR2 LQKENI. This CDR3 has 14 residues. The CDR3 loop is CASSPPAAPYGYTF. The CDR3 DNA sequence: TGTGCCAGCTCACCTCCGGCAGCCCCCTATGGCTACACCTTC. The full variable domain, rest sourced from reference TRBV18 and TRBJ1-2, is NAGVMQNPRHLVRRRGQEARLRCSPMKGHSHVYWYRQLPEEGLKFMVYLQKENIIDESGMPKERFSAEFPKEGPSILRIQQVVRGDSAAYFCASSPPAAPYGYTFGSGTRLTVV.

The chain links TRBV19 to TRBJ2-7; 7 positions match TRBD1. V shed 5 bases and J 7 bases; nucleotides not matched to a gene: 11. The CDR3 covers 14 residues. Per germline, CDR1 LNHDA and CDR2 SQIVND (reference sequence). In DNA, the CDR3 is TGTGCCAGTAGTCCAAGGACAGGCCCCTGGGAGCAGTACTTC. It specifies CASSPRTGPWEQYF.

This chain links TRBV21-1 with TRBJ1-2. TRBV21-1 is termed a pseudogene. The CDR3 is made up of 17 amino acids. The CDR3 spells CASSKSLRVSFNYGYTF. CDR3 DNA: TGTGCCAGCAGCAAAAGCCTTCGGGTCTCATTTAACTATGGCTACACCTTC.

The chain recombines TRBV15 with TRBJ1-5; the match to TRBD1 covers 9 bases. J lost 4 bases, V lost 1 base, and 2 bases had no gene match. The CDR3 covers 15 residues. Germline-derived CDR1 and CDR2 are LNHNV and YYDKDF (reference sequence). CDR3 residues: CATSRGTGENQPQHF. The DNA for the CDR3 is TGTGCCACCAGCAGAGGGACAGGGGAAAATCAGCCCCAGCATTTT. The variable domain in full, with the rest retrieved from reference TRBV15 and TRBJ1-5, is DAMVIQNPRYQVTQFGKPVTLSCSQTLNHNVMYWYQQKSSQAPKLLFHYYDKDFNNEADTPDNFQSRRPNTSFCFLDIRSPGLGDTAMYLCATSRGTGENQPQHFGDGTRLSIL.

The chain employs TRBV4-1 and TRBJ1-1, with no clear D. Trimming stripped 0 bases from V and 5 bases from J, with 7 bases between. CDR1 MGHRA and CDR2 YSYEKL come from the germline V gene. The CDR3 length is 13 residues. The CDR3 loop is CASSQEGSTEAFF. The CDR3 DNA follows: TGCGCCAGCAGCCAAGAAGGGAGTACTGAAGCTTTCTTT.

V usage is TRBV7-2 and J usage is TRBJ1-2, with 11 bases identical to TRBD1. This CDR3 is built from 16 residues. Germline CDR1 is SGHTA and CDR2 is FQGNSA. J lost 4 bases, V lost 1 base, and 5 bases had no gene match. The CDR3 DNA is TGTGCCAGCAGCTTAGACCCGGGACAGGGGGGCTATGGCTACACCTTC. This gives the protein CASSLDPGQGGYGYTF.

The genes are TRBV4-1 and TRBJ1-4; D is unresolved. The V gene lost 3 bases and the J gene lost 2 bases, with 13 bases spanning the gap. The germline gives CDR1 MGHRA, CDR2 YSYEKL. The CDR3 has 16 residues. The CDR3 DNA sequence: TGCGCCAGCAGCCAGCTATCCGGGAAGACTAATGAAAAACTGTTTTTT. Protein: CASSQLSGKTNEKLFF.

The genes are TRBV6-5 and TRBJ2-7; D ambiguous. Deletions cut 6 bases from V and 5 bases from J, with 11 bases between. Germline V gene data show CDR1 as MNHEY and CDR2 as SVGAGI. CDR3 length: 12 residues. The CDR3 DNA sequence: TGTGCCAGCAGCCCCGGTTTGGACGAGCAGTACTTC. This codes for CASSPGLDEQYF.

The chain is built from TRBV18 and TRBJ1-1, with no clear D. Trimming took 1 base from V and 3 from J, leaving 6 bases between them. The length of the CDR3 is 13 residues. The germline V gene encodes CDR1 KGHSH and CDR2 LQKENI. CDR3 loop: CASSPRRDTEAFF. As DNA, the CDR3 is TGTGCCAGCTCACCACGGAGGGACACTGAAGCTTTCTTT.

The V call is TRBV4-1, the J call TRBJ1-1, with 7 bases matching TRBD1. The CDR3 runs 15 residues. Germline V gene sequence: CDR1 MGHRA, CDR2 YSYEKL. V lost 4 bases to trimming and J lost 6 bases; unmatched junction nucleotides: 11. This CDR3 reads CASSPGRQGRSEAFF. Here the CDR3 DNA reads TGCGCCAGCAGCCCGGGGCGACAGGGACGGTCTGAAGCTTTCTTT.

V and J are TRBV3-1 (or the pseudogene TRBV3-2) and TRBJ1-4; D call uncertain. This CDR3 has 14 amino acids. The germline V and J ends were trimmed by 3 bases and 8 bases, with 13 bases remaining between them. Germline values: CDR1 LGHDT, CDR2 YNNKEL (reference sequence). In DNA form, the CDR3 reads TGTGCCAGCAGCCATAATACTGGGAGAGAAAAACTGTTTTTT. It is translated as CASSHNTGREKLFF.

In this sample, this clone turned up once. The rearrangement uses TRBV18 and TRBJ1-2; TRBD1 agrees at 10 bases. CDR3 size: 16 residues. Germline trimming cut 2 bases from V and 3 bases from J; bases unmatched to any gene: 6. The V gene's germline CDR1 is KGHSH and CDR2 LQKENI. In DNA, the CDR3 is TGTGCCAGCTCACCAAATTTAGGACAGGGGGACTATGGCTACACCTTC. Amino acid sequence: CASSPNLGQGDYGYTF.

V is TRBV7-2 and J is TRBJ2-2, with a possible D match to TRBD2 (6 bases). The germline V and J ends were trimmed by 3 bases and 4 bases, with 9 bases remaining between them. Looked up from germline, CDR1 is SGHTA and CDR2 is FQGNSA. The CDR3 sequence is 14 residues long. The chain's CDR3 is CASSFGGTTGELFF. In DNA form, the CDR3 reads TGTGCCAGCAGCTTCGGAGGGACCACCGGGGAGCTGTTTTTT. The full variable domain, in which reference TRBV7-2 and TRBJ2-2 provide the parts outside the CDR3, is GAGVSQSPSNKVTEKGKDVELRCDPISGHTALYWYRQSLGQGLEFLIYFQGNSAPDKSGLPSDRFSAERTGGSVSTLTIQRTQQEDSAVYLCASSFGGTTGELFFGEGSRLTVL.

The rearrangement joins TRBV19 to TRBJ1-1, with 7 bases that match TRBD1. The J segment lost 6 bases and the V segment lost 3 bases, leaving 7 bases of the junction unmatched. The CDR3 totals 14 residues. Germline loops: CDR1 LNHDA, CDR2 SQIVND (reference sequence). The CDR3 loop reads CASSIAQGGPEAFF. The CDR3 region has the DNA TGTGCCAGTAGTATTGCTCAGGGGGGGCCTGAAGCTTTCTTT.

This clone was recorded once. The V call is TRBV11-2, the J call TRBJ2-1; 7 nucleotides match TRBD1. J was trimmed by 10 bases and V by 5 bases; bases with no gene match: 5. There are 12 residues in the CDR3. The germline gives CDR1 SGHAT, CDR2 FQNNGV. The DNA of the CDR3 is TGTGCCAGCAGCCCGACAGGGAGCGAGCAGTTCTTC. Its translation: CASSPTGSEQFF. The full variable domain, its missing parts supplied by reference TRBV11-2 and TRBJ2-1, is EAGVAQSPRYKIIEKRQSVAFWCNPISGHATLYWYQQILGQGPKLLIQFQNNGVVDDSQLPKDRFSAERLKGVDSTLKIQPAKLEDSAVYLCASSPTGSEQFFGPGTRLTVL.

The J gene is TRBJ2-2, the V gene TRBV12-3 or TRBV12-4; no definite D call. The CDR3 covers 11 residues. V was clipped by 6 bases and J by 5 bases, with 4 bases between them. Here the CDR3 DNA reads TGTGCCAGCAGCTTTACCGGGGAGCTGTTTTTT. The encoded protein is CASSFTGELFF.

This clone was observed a handful of times. The chain joins TRBV6-4 to TRBJ2-3; 8 bases are a match to TRBD2. J gave up 3 bases and V 2 bases, and 4 bases lay outside the gene matches. There are 15 residues in the CDR3. Looked up from germline, CDR1 is MRHNA and CDR2 is SNTAGT. CDR3 in amino acids: CASSDDGGGTDTQYF. The CDR3 nucleotides read TGTGCCAGCAGTGACGACGGGGGGGGAACAGATACGCAGTATTTT.

V gene TRBV21-1 combines with J gene TRBJ1-5; TRBD1 reflects the table's D call only, with no check against the DNA. TRBV21-1 is a known pseudogene. The CDR3 extends over 18 amino acids. CDR3 in DNA: TGTGCCAGCAGCAAAGTAATAGGGGGACAGGGGACAAATCAGCCCCAGCATTTT. It encodes CASSKVIGGQGTNQPQHF.

The rearrangement links TRBV10-3 to TRBJ2-7, with 9 bases matching TRBD1. The CDR3 length is 14 residues. Germline loops: CDR1 ENHRY, CDR2 SYGVKD. Trimming removed 7 bases from V and 3 bases from J; junction bases left unmatched: 7. The CDR3: CAINSGTGIYEQYF. The CDR3 region has the DNA TGTGCCATCAATTCCGGGACAGGGATCTACGAGCAGTACTTC.

About this clone itself: No DNA is shown, since the ends of the CDR3 on it are uncertain; the CDR3 is the one TCRdb lists. The chain has TRBV12-1 and TRBJ1-4. TRBV12-1 is a documented pseudogene. The CDR3 is 16 amino acids in total, end residues counted. The CDR3 protein is CASSFARGSTNEKLFF.

The rearrangement joins TRBV27 to TRBJ1-1, with D possibly being TRBD1 (5 bases). The CDR3 length is 13 residues. CDR1 is MNHEY and CDR2 is SMNVEV in the germline V gene (reference sequence). Trimming removed 5 bases from V and 5 bases from J, with 12 bases in between. The CDR3 reads CASSLSGGTEAFF. CDR3 DNA: TGTGCCAGCAGTCTCTCGGGGGGGACTGAAGCTTTCTTT.